One sample yielded the 21 T cell receptor beta chains listed below, sequenced in a study of cytomegalovirus exposure and HLA in healthy donors. PCR employed 60 Vbeta and 13 Jbeta primers. The table came from immunoSEQ multiplex PCR; TCRdb's copy has only in-frame clones and leaves some out. This table has 150,000 to 200,000 clones, approximately 67% appearing once. Sequences were obtained from PBMCs. Receptors were obtained from a woman in her late teens or twenties in good health and CMV-seropositive.

The chain links TRBV7-9 to TRBJ1-3; D is uncertain. Trimming took 2 bases from V and 0 from J, leaving 8 bases between them. The V gene's germline CDR1 is SEHNR and CDR2 FQNEAQ (reference sequence). The CDR3 runs 15 residues. The CDR3 bases are TGTGCCAGCAGCTTATCGAGGGCCTCTGGAAACACCATATATTTT. It translates to CASSLSRASGNTIYF.

The chain combines TRBV5-1 with TRBJ1-5; TRBD1 matches at 11 bases. CDR3 length equals 14 residues. The J segment lost 5 bases and the V segment lost 4 bases, leaving 2 bases of the junction unmatched. Germline assignment: CDR1 SGHRS and CDR2 YFSETQ. The CDR3 region has the DNA TGCGCCAGCAGCGCGGGACAGGGGGATCAGCCCCAGCATTTT. This translates into CASSAGQGDQPQHF.

This clone was counted only a few times. This chain joins TRBV30 and TRBJ2-3, with D possibly matching TRBD1 (6 bases). This CDR3 contains 15 residues. Germline CDR1 and CDR2: GTSNPN and SVGIG (reference sequence). Trimming cost V 2 bases and J 3 bases, with 15 bases left between them. This CDR3 is CAWSTADRRTDTQYF. The DNA for the CDR3 is TGTGCCTGGAGTACTGCAGACAGGAGAACAGATACGCAGTATTTT.

In its sample, this clone was seen a few times. The genes are TRBV18 and TRBJ2-1; 12 bases align to TRBD2. The germline gives CDR1 KGHSH, CDR2 LQKENI. The V segment lost 3 bases and the J segment 3 bases; nucleotides outside the gene matches: 3. The CDR3 length is 16 residues. CDR3 loop: CASSPTSGGLYNEQFF. CDR3 in DNA: TGTGCCAGCTCACCGACTAGCGGGGGTCTCTACAATGAGCAGTTCTTC.

J is TRBJ2-7 and V is TRBV5-1, with TRBD1 matching over 7 bases. Germline-derived CDR1 and CDR2 are SGHRS and YFSETQ. The CDR3 consists of 15 residues. J was trimmed by 3 bases and V by 3 bases; bases with no gene match: 9. This chain's CDR3 is CASSSGQVTIYEQYF. DNA for the CDR3: TGCGCCAGCAGCTCCGGACAGGTTACGATCTACGAGCAGTACTTC. The variable domain in full, with the rest retrieved from reference TRBV5-1 and TRBJ2-7, is KAGVTQTPRYLIKTRGQQVTLSCSPISGHRSVSWYQQTPGQGLQFLFEYFSETQRNKGNFPGRFSGRQFSNSRSEMNVSTLELGDSALYLCASSSGQVTIYEQYFGPGTRLTVT.

In regard to this clone: Distinct nucleotide sequences in the sample also encode this CDR3. The chain links TRBV7-3 to TRBJ1-1, with D hard to call. Germline CDR1 and CDR2: SGHTA and FQGTGA. The CDR3 has 13 residues. V was shortened by 8 bases and J by 1 base, with 11 bases between the two germline ends. As DNA, the CDR3 is TGTGCCAGCTCAACCCAGGAGAACACTGAAGCTTTCTTT. This encodes CASSTQENTEAFF.

The CDR3 DNA sequence: TGTGCCAGCAGTCGGCTTTTCTCGGGACTAGCGGGGAACAATGAGCAGTTCTTC. It translates to CASSRLFSGLAGNNEQFF. The V call is TRBV27, the J call TRBJ2-1; 13 bases line up with TRBD2. The length of the CDR3 is 18 residues. The germline CDR1 and CDR2 sequences are MNHEY and SMNVEV (reference sequence). V dropped 5 bases and J dropped 5; count of bases not matched to a gene: 12.

The chain links TRBV9 to TRBJ2-7, with D uncertain. V lost 3 bases and J lost 0, with 4 bases in between. The CDR3 runs to 12 residues. Looked up from germline, CDR1 is SGDLS and CDR2 is YYNGEE. The CDR3 is CASSANSYEQYF. The CDR3 region has the DNA TGTGCCAGCAGCGCAAACTCCTACGAGCAGTACTTC.

V usage is TRBV30 and J usage is TRBJ2-7; no definite D call. CDR3 length: 12 residues. Germline CDR1 GTSNPN, CDR2 SVGIG (reference sequence). Between the trimmed V and J ends, which lost 3 bases and 2 bases, there was a span of 8 bases. The CDR3 reads CAWSPATYEQYF. The CDR3 coding sequence is TGTGCCTGGAGCCCCGCTACCTACGAGCAGTACTTC.

The chain uses TRBV25-1 and TRBJ2-5; possibly TRBD2 for D (5 bases). The CDR3 consists of 16 residues. Trimming took 0 bases from V and 0 from J, leaving 11 bases between them. The germline V gene encodes CDR1 MGHDK and CDR2 SYGVNS. The CDR3 bases are TGTGCCAGCAGTGAATACAGTTCGGGGAACCAAGAGACCCAGTACTTC. It is translated as CASSEYSSGNQETQYF.

The chain couples TRBV2 to TRBJ1-2; 9 bases match TRBD1. Germline-derived CDR1 and CDR2 are SNHLY and FYNNEI. The trim removed 7 bases at V and 2 bases at J, leaving 8 bases unmatched. The CDR3 runs to 15 residues. The CDR3 spells CASTLRDRDNYGYTF. CDR3 bases: TGTGCCAGCACCTTGAGGGACAGGGACAACTATGGCTACACCTTC.

The chain uses TRBV5-6 and TRBJ1-4, with D maybe TRBD1 (5 bases). The V end lost 7 bases, the J end lost 3 bases, and 16 bases lay between the germline ends. Germline lookup yields CDR1 SGHDT and CDR2 YYEEEE. The CDR3 spans 15 residues. The CDR3 DNA sequence: TGTGCCAGCGGGTCAGTGGGGGAGGCTAATGAAAAACTGTTTTTT. Translation: CASGSVGEANEKLFF.

This clone has just a few counts. V and J are TRBV18 and TRBJ1-4; 7 bases fit TRBD1. V lost 8 bases and J lost 0; bases outside the gene matches: 6. The germline gives CDR1 KGHSH, CDR2 LQKENI. The CDR3 has 15 residues. CDR3 sequence reads: CASQSGGATNEKLFF. CDR3 bases: TGTGCCAGCCAGTCAGGGGGAGCAACTAATGAAAAACTGTTTTTT.

The chain links TRBV30 to TRBJ1-5, with TRBD1 identical over 7 bases. With 2 bases clipped from V and 4 bases from J, the junction kept 8 bases outside the gene matches. CDR1 is GTSNPN, CDR2 SVGIG, per germline (reference sequence). The CDR3 contains 15 residues. CDR3 in amino acids: CAWSRDSLRNQPQHF. CDR3 coding DNA: TGTGCCTGGAGTCGGGACAGCTTAAGAAATCAGCCCCAGCATTTT.

This clone has only one observation. This chain links TRBV19 with TRBJ2-1; 7 positions match TRBD1. Germline V gives CDR1 LNHDA, CDR2 SQIVND (reference sequence). This CDR3 has 13 amino acids. V lost 4 bases, J lost 8 bases, and 5 bases stayed unmatched. CDR3 in amino acids: CASSTTGMDEQFF. DNA of the CDR3: TGTGCCAGTAGTACGACAGGGATGGATGAGCAGTTCTTC.

This chain links TRBV18 with TRBJ2-1, with a weak D call TRBD1 (6 bases). V lost 4 bases, J lost 8 bases, and 21 bases lay in between. CDR3 length: 16 residues. CDR1 is KGHSH and CDR2 is LQKENI in the germline V gene. CDR3 bases: TGTGCCAGCTCACGAGTTGAGAGGGGGTACTCGGATGAGCAGTTCTTC. Protein: CASSRVERGYSDEQFF.

This clone was detected once. The chain employs TRBV27 and TRBJ2-7; D not resolved. Germline V gene sequence: CDR1 MNHEY, CDR2 SMNVEV (reference sequence). Trimming shortened V by 6 bases and J by 0 bases, and 18 bases separated the two germline ends. The CDR3 sequence is 16 residues long. The CDR3: CASSLRPPQFSYEQYF. CDR3 coding DNA: TGTGCCAGCAGCCTCAGGCCCCCGCAATTCTCCTACGAGCAGTACTTC.

V is TRBV27 and J is TRBJ2-4; D is perhaps TRBD1 (5 bases). This CDR3 has 15 amino acids. Looked up from germline, CDR1 is MNHEY and CDR2 is SMNVEV (reference sequence). V was shortened by 2 bases and J by 1 base, with 9 bases between the two germline ends. CDR3 amino acids: CASSLAGLAKNIQYF. The CDR3 DNA sequence: TGTGCCAGCAGTTTAGCAGGGCTGGCCAAAAACATTCAGTACTTC.

As concerns this clone: At one of its ends the junction is not consistent with the germline gene, which may arise from a read error. The gene calls are TRBV30 and TRBJ2-3, with 8 bases matching TRBD2. This CDR3 comprises 16 residues. The germline V gene has CDR1 GTSNPN and CDR2 SVGIG (reference sequence). The CDR3 sequence is CAWGVGLTSGTDTQYF. The CDR3 region has the DNA TGTGCCTGGGGTGTCGGTTTGACTAGCGGCACAGATACGCAGTATTTT.

CDR3 sequence reads: CASSRGGAGEKLFF. For the CDR3, the DNA is TGTGCCAGCAGCCGCGGGGGGGCCGGGGAAAAACTGTTTTTT. V and J are TRBV5-5 and TRBJ1-4; the D gene is possibly TRBD1 (6 bases). Germline CDR1 and CDR2: SGHKS and YYEKEE (reference sequence). CDR3 length: 14 amino acids. Between the trimmed V and J ends, which lost 4 bases and 8 bases, there was a span of 15 bases.

The chain joins TRBV15 to TRBJ1-4; the D gene is possibly TRBD1 (5 bases). CDR3 length equals 15 residues. Germline values: CDR1 LNHNV, CDR2 YYDKDF (reference sequence). The V end lost 5 bases, the J end lost 7 bases, and 17 bases lay between the germline ends. The CDR3 protein is CATSPPGGYGEKLFF. The CDR3 coding sequence is TGTGCCACCAGCCCTCCGGGGGGGTATGGTGAAAAACTGTTTTTT.